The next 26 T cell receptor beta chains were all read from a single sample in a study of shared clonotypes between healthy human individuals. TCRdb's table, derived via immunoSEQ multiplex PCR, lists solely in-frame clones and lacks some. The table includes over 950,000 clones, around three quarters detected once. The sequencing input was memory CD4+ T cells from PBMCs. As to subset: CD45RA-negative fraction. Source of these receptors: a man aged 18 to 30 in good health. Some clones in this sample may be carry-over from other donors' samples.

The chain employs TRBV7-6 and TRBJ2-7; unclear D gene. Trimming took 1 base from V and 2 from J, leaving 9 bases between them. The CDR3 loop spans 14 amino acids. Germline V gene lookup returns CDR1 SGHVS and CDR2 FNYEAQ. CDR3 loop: CASSLGAETYEQYF. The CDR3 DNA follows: TGTGCCAGCAGCTTAGGGGCAGAGACCTACGAGCAGTACTTC. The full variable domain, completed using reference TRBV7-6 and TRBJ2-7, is GAGVSQSPRYKVTKRGQDVALRCDPISGHVSLYWYRQALGQGPEFLTYFNYEAQQDKSGLPNDRFSAERPEGSISTLTIQRTEQRDSAMYRCASSLGAETYEQYFGPGTRLTVT.

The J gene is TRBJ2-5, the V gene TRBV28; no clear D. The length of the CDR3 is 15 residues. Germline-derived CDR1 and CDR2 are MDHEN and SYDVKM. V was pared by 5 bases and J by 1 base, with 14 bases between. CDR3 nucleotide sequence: TGTGCCAGCAGTGCCAATGCAGAACTCCAAGAGACCCAGTACTTC. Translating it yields CASSANAELQETQYF.

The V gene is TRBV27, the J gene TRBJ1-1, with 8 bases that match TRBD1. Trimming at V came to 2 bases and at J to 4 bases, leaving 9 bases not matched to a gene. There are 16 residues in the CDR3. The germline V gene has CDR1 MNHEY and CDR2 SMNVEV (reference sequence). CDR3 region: CASSLRSRGLSTEAFF. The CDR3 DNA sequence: TGTGCCAGCAGTTTAAGGAGCAGGGGGCTTAGCACTGAAGCTTTCTTT.

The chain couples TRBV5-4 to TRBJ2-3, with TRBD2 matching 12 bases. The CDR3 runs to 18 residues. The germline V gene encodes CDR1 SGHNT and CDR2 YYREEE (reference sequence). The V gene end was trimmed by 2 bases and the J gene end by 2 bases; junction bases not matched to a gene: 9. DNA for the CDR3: TGTGCCAGCAGCTTCGGACTAGCGGGGCCCTCCTCCACAGATACGCAGTATTTT. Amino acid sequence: CASSFGLAGPSSTDTQYF. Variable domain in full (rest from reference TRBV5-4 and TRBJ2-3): ETGVTQSPTHLIKTRGQQVTLRCSSQSGHNTVSWYQQALGQGPQFIFQYYREEENGRGNFPPRFSGLQFPNYSSELNVNALELDDSALYLCASSFGLAGPSSTDTQYFGPGTRLTVL.

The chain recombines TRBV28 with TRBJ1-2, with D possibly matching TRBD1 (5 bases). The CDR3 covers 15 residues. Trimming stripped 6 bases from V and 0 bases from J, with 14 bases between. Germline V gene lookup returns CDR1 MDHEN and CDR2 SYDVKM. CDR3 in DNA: TGTGCCAGCAGGGAGGAGCGGGGGACTAACTATGGCTACACCTTC. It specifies CASREERGTNYGYTF.

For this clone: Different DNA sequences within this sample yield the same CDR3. The CDR3 reads CASSQEGFYGYTF. In nucleotides, the CDR3 is TGCGCCAGCAGCCAAGAAGGGTTCTATGGCTACACCTTC. The chain is built from TRBV4-1 and TRBJ1-2; D not resolved. Trimming cost V 0 bases and J 4 bases, with 6 bases left between them. Germline CDR1 is MGHRA and CDR2 is YSYEKL. This CDR3 contains 13 residues.

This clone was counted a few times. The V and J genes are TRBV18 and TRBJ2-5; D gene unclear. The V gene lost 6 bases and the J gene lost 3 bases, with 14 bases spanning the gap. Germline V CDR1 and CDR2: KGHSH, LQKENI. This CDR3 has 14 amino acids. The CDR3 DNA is TGTGCCAGCTCCGACCAAAACCCAAAAGAGACCCAGTACTTC. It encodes CASSDQNPKETQYF.

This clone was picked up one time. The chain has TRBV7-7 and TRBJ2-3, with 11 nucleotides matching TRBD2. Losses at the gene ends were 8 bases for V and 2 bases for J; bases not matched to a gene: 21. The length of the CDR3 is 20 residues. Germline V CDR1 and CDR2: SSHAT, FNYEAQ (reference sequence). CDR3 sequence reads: CASSRGVTSGRMKATDTQYF. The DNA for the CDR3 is TGTGCCAGCTCTCGGGGGGTTACTAGCGGGAGAATGAAGGCCACAGATACGCAGTATTTT.

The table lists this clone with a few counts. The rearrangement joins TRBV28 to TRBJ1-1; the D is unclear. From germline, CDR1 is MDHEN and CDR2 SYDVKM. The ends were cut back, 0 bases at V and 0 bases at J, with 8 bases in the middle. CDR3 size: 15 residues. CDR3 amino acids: CASSLWSRMNTEAFF. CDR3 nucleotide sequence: TGTGCCAGCAGTTTATGGTCCAGAATGAACACTGAAGCTTTCTTT.

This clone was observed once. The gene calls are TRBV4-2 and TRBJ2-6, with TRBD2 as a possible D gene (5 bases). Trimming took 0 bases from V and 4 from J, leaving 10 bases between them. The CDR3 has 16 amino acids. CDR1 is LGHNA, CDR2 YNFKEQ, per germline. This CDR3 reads CASSQERGEGANVLTF. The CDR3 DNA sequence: TGTGCCAGCAGCCAAGAACGGGGTGAGGGGGCCAACGTCCTGACTTTC.

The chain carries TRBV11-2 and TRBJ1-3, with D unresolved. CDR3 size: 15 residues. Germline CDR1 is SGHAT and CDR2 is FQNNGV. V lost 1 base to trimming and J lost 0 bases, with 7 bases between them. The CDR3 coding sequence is TGTGCCAGCAGCTTAGGCCAGCTCTCTGGAAACACCATATATTTT. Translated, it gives CASSLGQLSGNTIYF.

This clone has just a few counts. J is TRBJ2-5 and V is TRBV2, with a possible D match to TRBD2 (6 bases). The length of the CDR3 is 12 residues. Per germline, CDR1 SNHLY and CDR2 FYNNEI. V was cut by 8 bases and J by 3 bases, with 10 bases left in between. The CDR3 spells CASETGEETQYF. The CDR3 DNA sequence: TGTGCCAGCGAAACGGGGGAAGAGACCCAGTACTTC.

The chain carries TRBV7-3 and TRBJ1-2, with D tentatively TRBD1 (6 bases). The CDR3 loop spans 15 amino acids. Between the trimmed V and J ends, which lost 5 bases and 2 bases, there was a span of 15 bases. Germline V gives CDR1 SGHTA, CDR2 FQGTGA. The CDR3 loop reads CASSLQAGQNYGYTF. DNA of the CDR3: TGTGCCAGCAGCCTCCAGGCCGGACAGAACTATGGCTACACCTTC.

CDR3 nucleotides: TGCGCCAGCAGCCAAGACAAAAGGTTTACTGAAGCTTTCTTT. Its translation is CASSQDKRFTEAFF. The chain has TRBV4-3 and TRBJ1-1, with D unclear. Germline CDR1 LGHNA, CDR2 YSLEER. The V gene lost 0 bases and the J gene lost 5 bases, with 10 bases spanning the gap. The CDR3 sequence is 14 residues long.

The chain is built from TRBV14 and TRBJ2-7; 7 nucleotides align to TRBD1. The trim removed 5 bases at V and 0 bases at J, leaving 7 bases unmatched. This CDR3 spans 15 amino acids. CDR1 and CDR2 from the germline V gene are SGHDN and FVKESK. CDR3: CASSWTGKTSYEQYF. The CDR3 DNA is TGTGCCAGCAGCTGGACAGGCAAAACCTCCTACGAGCAGTACTTC.

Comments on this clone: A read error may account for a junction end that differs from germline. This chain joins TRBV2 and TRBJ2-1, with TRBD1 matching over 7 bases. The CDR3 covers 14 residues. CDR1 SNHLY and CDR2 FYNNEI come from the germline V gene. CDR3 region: CASIEYTGVNEQFF. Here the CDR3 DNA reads TGTGCCAGCATTGAATATACAGGGGTCAATGAGCAGTTCTTC.

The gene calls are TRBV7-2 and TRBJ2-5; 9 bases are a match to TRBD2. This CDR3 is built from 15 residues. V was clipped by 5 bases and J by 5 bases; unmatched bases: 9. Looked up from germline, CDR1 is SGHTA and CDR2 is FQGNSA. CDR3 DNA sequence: TGTGCCAGCAGCCCTAGCGGGATCAACGGCGAGACCCAGTACTTC. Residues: CASSPSGINGETQYF.

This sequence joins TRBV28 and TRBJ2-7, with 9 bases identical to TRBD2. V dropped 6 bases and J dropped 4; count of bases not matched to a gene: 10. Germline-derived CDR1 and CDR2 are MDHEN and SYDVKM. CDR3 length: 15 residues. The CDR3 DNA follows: TGTGCCAGCAGCTCTTCTAGCGGGGCTGCTTACGAGCAGTACTTC. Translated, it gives CASSSSSGAAYEQYF. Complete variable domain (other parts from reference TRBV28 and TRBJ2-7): DVKVTQSSRYLVKRTGEKVFLECVQDMDHENMFWYRQDPGLGLRLIYFSYDVKMKEKGDIPEGYSVSREKKERFSLILESASTNQTSMYLCASSSSSGAAYEQYFGPGTRLTVT.

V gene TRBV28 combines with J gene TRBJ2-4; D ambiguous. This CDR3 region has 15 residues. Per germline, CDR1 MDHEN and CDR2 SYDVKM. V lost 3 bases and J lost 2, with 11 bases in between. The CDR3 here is CASSFLQFPKNIQYF. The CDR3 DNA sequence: TGTGCCAGCAGTTTTTTACAATTCCCCAAAAACATTCAGTACTTC.

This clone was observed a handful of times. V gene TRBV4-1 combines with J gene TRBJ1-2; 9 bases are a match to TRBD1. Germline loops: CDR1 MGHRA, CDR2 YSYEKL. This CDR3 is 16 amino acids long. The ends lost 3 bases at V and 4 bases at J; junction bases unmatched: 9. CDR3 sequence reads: CASSQGGQGFIYGYTF. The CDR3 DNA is TGCGCCAGCAGCCAGGGTGGACAGGGGTTTATCTATGGCTACACCTTC.

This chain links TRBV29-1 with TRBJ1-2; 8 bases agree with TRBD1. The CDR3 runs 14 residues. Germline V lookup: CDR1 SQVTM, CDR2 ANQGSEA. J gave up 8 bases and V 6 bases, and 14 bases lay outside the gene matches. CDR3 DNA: TGCAGCGTGGAAAAATTCCAGGGGGCGCTGGGCTACACCTTC. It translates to CSVEKFQGALGYTF.

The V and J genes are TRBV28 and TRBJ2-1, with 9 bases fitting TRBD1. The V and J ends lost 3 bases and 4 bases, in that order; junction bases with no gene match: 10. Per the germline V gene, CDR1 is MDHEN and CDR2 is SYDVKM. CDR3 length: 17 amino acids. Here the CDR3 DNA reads TGTGCCAGCAGTTTTGTGGGTTGGGGACAGGGATACAATGAGCAGTTCTTC. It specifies CASSFVGWGQGYNEQFF.

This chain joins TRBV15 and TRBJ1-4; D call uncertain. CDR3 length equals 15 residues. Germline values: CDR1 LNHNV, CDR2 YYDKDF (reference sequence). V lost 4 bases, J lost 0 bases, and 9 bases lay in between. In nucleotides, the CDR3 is TGTGCCACCAGCAATCCAACATCAACTAATGAAAAACTGTTTTTT. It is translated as CATSNPTSTNEKLFF.

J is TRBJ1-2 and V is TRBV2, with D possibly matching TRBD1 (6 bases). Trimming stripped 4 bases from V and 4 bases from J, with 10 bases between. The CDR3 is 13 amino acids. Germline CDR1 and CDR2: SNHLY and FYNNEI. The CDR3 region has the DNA TGTGCCAGCAGTGGGACAGATCGCTATGGCTACACCTTC. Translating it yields CASSGTDRYGYTF.

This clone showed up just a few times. The DNA of the CDR3 is TGCGCCAGCAGCCAAGATCGCGGCAGGTCTGAAGCTTTCTTT. It encodes CASSQDRGRSEAFF. This chain joins TRBV4-1 and TRBJ1-1; no definite D call. V gave up 0 bases and J gave up 6 bases, with 11 bases separating them. The germline V gene encodes CDR1 MGHRA and CDR2 YSYEKL. This CDR3 spans 14 amino acids.

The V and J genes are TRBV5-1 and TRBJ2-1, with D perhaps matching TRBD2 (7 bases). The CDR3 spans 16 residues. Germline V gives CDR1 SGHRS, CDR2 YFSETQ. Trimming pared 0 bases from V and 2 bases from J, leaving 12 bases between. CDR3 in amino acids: CASSLDRGATYNEQFF. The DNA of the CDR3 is TGCGCCAGCAGCTTGGATCGGGGGGCGACCTACAATGAGCAGTTCTTC.